These T cell receptor beta chains were read from a single sample in a study of Tregs in tolerant kidney transplant recipients. TCRdb keeps only in-frame clones here, not all; method: immunoSEQ multiplex PCR. The sample records more than 60,000 clones, roughly 98% being singletons. The sequencing used CD4+ T cells from blood, collected before the transplant. All receptors derive from a human donor who received a combined kidney and bone marrow transplant. The CDR3 runs from the conserved cysteine through the conserved F or W. A D gene is named only where the DNA matches it firmly. A clone size is listed for some rows: how often the clone was seen (once, few, many), or a class if it is expanded.

j_call v_call d_call clone_size cdr3_aa cdr3_nt
TRBJ2-5 TRBV7-3 - - CASSLLGQDQETQYF TGTGCCAGCAGCTTACTGGGGCAGGACCAAGAGACCCAGTACTTC
TRBJ1-6 TRBV4-1 - - CASSGRGSQGNNSPLHF TGCGCCAGCAGCGGAAGGGGCTCTCAGGGGAATAATTCACCCCTCCACTTT
TRBJ2-3 TRBV5-1 - - CASSSPPPDTQYF TGCGCCAGCAGCTCCCCCCCTCCAGATACGCAGTATTTT
TRBJ2-2 TRBV4-2 TRBD2 - CASSQDELAGALGWSGMELFF TGTGCCAGCAGCCAAGATGAACTAGCGGGGGCCCTAGGGTGGTCTGGCATGGAGCTGTTTTTT
TRBJ1-2 TRBV4-2 - once CASSQVEGPYGYTF TGTGCCAGCAGCCAGGTGGAGGGGCCGTATGGCTACACCTTC
TRBJ2-5 TRBV5-6 - - CASSSLARSQETQYF TGTGCCAGCAGCTCCCTAGCGCGGTCACAAGAGACCCAGTACTTC
TRBJ2-6 TRBV7-2 TRBD1 - CATDRAGANVLTF TGTGCCACCGACAGGGCTGGGGCCAACGTCCTGACTTTC
TRBJ2-7 TRBV7-2 - - CASSLDAGSREQYF TGTGCCAGCAGCTTAGATGCGGGGTCGAGAGAGCAGTACTTC
TRBJ1-1 TRBV30 TRBD1 - CASRTGGFAEAFF TGTGCCTCCAGGACAGGGGGTTTTGCTGAAGCTTTCTTT
TRBJ1-2 TRBV5-1 - - CASSLAGGTYGYTF TGCGCCAGCAGCTTGGCGGGGGGCACCTATGGCTACACCTTC
TRBJ2-7 TRBV30 - - CAWSGGTYEQYF TGTGCCTGGAGTGGGGGCACCTACGAGCAGTACTTC
TRBJ2-1 TRBV2 TRBD2 - CASSEGLAGNEQFF TGTGCCAGCAGTGAAGGACTAGCGGGAAACGAGCAGTTCTTC
TRBJ2-5 TRBV19 TRBD1 - CASSIRGRGETQYF TGTGCCAGTAGTATAAGGGGGCGCGGGGAGACCCAGTACTTC
TRBJ1-5 TRBV19 - - CASSMRTFSNQPQHF TGTGCCAGTAGTATGAGGACATTTAGCAATCAGCCCCAGCATTTT
TRBJ1-5 TRBV18 - - CASSPPGGEQPQHF TGTGCCAGCTCACCACCGGGAGGGGAGCAGCCCCAGCATTTT
TRBJ2-3 TRBV6-1 - - CASSEALLGASYTDTQYF TGTGCCAGCAGTGAAGCGCTTCTGGGGGCCTCCTACACAGATACGCAGTATTTT
TRBJ1-2 TRBV7-9 - - CASSLLSLGAGGYTF TGTGCCAGCAGCTTACTAAGTCTAGGGGCCGGGGGCTACACCTTC
TRBJ1-4 TRBV4-2 TRBD1 - CASSQGQGYEKLFF TGTGCCAGCAGCCAGGGACAGGGGTACGAAAAACTGTTTTTT
TRBJ2-3 TRBV6-1 - - CASSEFLDTQYF TGTGCCAGCAGTGAGTTCTTAGATACGCAGTATTTT
TRBJ1-2 TRBV4-2 TRBD1 - CASSRWRDRRHYGYTF TGTGCCAGCAGCCGATGGCGGGACAGACGTCATTATGGCTACACCTTC
TRBJ1-5 TRBV11-3 - - CASSLQGRFTGNQPQHF TGTGCCAGCAGCTTACAGGGAAGGTTTACGGGCAATCAGCCCCAGCATTTT
TRBJ2-3 TRBV5-1 TRBD1 - CASSKGQGRSTSTDTQYF TGCGCCAGCAGCAAGGGACAGGGGCGGTCGACTAGCACAGATACGCAGTATTTT
TRBJ1-2 TRBV27 TRBD1 once CASSPDPGQGRRGYTF TGTGCCAGCAGTCCCGATCCGGGACAGGGTCGACGTGGCTACACCTTC
TRBJ1-2 TRBV19 - - CASSIEAGYGYTF TGTGCCAGTAGTATAGAGGCAGGATATGGCTACACCTTC
TRBJ2-3 TRBV19 TRBD2 - CASATSGNTQYF TGTGCCAGCGCGACTAGCGGGAATACGCAGTATTTT
TRBJ2-5 TRBV5-1 TRBD2 - CASSLTSGGAGVQETQYF TGCGCCAGCAGCTTGACTAGCGGGGGGGCCGGGGTCCAAGAGACCCAGTACTTC
TRBJ2-3 TRBV6-5 - - CATRRLFTDTQYF TGTGCGACGCGGAGGCTTTTCACAGATACGCAGTATTTT
TRBJ2-5 TRBV5-1 - - CASSFHDGGRGETQYF TGCGCCAGCAGCTTTCACGACGGGGGGCGAGGAGAGACCCAGTACTTC
TRBJ2-5 TRBV6-4 - - CASSVRAEETQYF TGTGCCAGCAGTGTTCGAGCGGAAGAGACCCAGTACTTC
TRBJ1-1 TRBV7-3 TRBD1 - CASSLQGDNTEAFF TGTGCCAGCAGCTTACAGGGGGATAACACTGAAGCTTTCTTT
TRBJ2-2 TRBV10-3 TRBD2 once CAIPGGSSLSGELFF TGTGCCATCCCTGGCGGGAGTTCTCTTTCCGGGGAGCTGTTTTTT
TRBJ1-1 TRBV2 TRBD1 - CASSDSGQGNTEAFF TGTGCCAGCAGTGATTCGGGACAGGGAAACACTGAAGCTTTCTTT
TRBJ2-5 TRBV7-6 - - CASSTGQETQYF TGTGCCAGCAGCACAGGTCAAGAGACCCAGTACTTC
TRBJ2-7 TRBV5-1 TRBD1 - CASRGTGRSYEQYF TGCGCCAGCAGAGGGACAGGAAGATCCTACGAGCAGTACTTC
TRBJ2-7 TRBV4-3 - - CASSQVRGFSYEQYF TGCGCCAGCAGCCAAGTCAGGGGCTTCTCCTACGAGCAGTACTTC
TRBJ1-2 TRBV2 - once CASVQGRYGYTF TGTGCCAGCGTACAGGGTCGGTACGGCTACACCTTC
TRBJ2-1 TRBV11-3 TRBD2 - CASRSGRGVKNEQFF TGTGCCAGCAGAAGCGGGAGAGGCGTAAAAAATGAGCAGTTCTTC
TRBJ1-2 TRBV9 TRBD1 once CASSVDQGVDYGYTF TGTGCCAGCAGCGTAGATCAGGGGGTCGACTATGGCTACACCTTC
TRBJ2-3 TRBV5-1 TRBD2 - CASSFETSVADTQYF TGCGCCAGCAGCTTCGAGACTAGCGTAGCAGATACGCAGTATTTT
TRBJ2-5 TRBV9 - - CASSVTPGEVETQYF TGTGCCAGCAGCGTAACGCCGGGAGAGGTAGAGACCCAGTACTTC
TRBJ1-3 TRBV30 TRBD1 - CAWSAGTGAGNTIYF TGTGCCTGGAGTGCCGGGACAGGGGCTGGAAACACCATATATTTT
TRBJ1-5 TRBV7-2 - - CASRPTGLDSNQPQHF TGTGCCAGCAGACCTACAGGGCTGGATAGCAATCAGCCCCAGCATTTT